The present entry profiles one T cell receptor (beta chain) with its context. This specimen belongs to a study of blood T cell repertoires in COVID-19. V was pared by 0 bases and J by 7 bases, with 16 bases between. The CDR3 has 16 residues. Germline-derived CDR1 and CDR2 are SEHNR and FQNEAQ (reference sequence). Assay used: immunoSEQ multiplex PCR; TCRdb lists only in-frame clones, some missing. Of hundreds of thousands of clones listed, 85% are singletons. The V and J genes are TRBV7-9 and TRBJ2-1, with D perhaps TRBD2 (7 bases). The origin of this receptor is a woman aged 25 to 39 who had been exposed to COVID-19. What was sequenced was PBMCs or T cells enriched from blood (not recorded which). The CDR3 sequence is CASSLAGIGGGNEQFF. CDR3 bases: TGTGCCAGCAGCTTAGCCGGGATAGGGGGAGGGAATGAGCAGTTCTTC.